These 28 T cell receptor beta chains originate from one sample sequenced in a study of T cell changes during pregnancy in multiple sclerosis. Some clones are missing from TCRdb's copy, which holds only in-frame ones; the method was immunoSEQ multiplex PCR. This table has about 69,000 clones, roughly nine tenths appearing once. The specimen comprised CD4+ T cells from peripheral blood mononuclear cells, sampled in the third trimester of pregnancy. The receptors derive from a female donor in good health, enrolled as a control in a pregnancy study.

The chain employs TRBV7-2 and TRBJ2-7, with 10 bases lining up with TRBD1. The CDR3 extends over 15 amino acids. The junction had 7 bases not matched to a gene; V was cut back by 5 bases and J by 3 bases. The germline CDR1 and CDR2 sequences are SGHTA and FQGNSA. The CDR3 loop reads CASSLRQGANYEQYF. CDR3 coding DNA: TGTGCCAGCAGCCTCAGACAGGGGGCGAACTACGAGCAGTACTTC.

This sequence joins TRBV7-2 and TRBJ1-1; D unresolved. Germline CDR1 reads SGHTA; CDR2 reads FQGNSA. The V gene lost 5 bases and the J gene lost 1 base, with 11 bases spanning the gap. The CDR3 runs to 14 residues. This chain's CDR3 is CASSARYRNTEAFF. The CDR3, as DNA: TGTGCCAGCAGCGCCCGATACAGGAACACTGAAGCTTTCTTT.

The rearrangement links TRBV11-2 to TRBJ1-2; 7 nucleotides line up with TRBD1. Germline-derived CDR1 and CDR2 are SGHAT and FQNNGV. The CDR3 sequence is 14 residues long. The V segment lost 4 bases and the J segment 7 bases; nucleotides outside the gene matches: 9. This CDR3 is CASSSPTGKGGYTF. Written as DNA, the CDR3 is TGTGCCAGCAGCTCCCCGACAGGGAAGGGTGGCTACACCTTC.

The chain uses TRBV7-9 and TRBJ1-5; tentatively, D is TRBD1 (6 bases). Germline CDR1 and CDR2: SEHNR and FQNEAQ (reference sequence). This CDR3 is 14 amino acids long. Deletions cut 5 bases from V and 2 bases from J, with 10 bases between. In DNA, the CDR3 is TGTGCCAGCAGCAATAACAGGGGCAATCAGCCCCAGCATTTT. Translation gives CASSNNRGNQPQHF.

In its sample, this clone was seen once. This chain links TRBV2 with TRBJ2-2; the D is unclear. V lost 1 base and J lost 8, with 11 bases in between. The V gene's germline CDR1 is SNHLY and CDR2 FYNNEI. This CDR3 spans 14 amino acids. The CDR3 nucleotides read TGTGCCAGCAGTGAAGGTAGATACGGTGGGGAGCTGTTTTTT. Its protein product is CASSEGRYGGELFF.

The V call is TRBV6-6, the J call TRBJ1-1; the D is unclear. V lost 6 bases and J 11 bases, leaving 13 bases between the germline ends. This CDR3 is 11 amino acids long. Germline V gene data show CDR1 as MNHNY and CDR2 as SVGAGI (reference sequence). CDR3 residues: CASRIVSSAFF. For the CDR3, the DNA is TGTGCCAGCAGAATAGTGTCATCGGCTTTCTTT.

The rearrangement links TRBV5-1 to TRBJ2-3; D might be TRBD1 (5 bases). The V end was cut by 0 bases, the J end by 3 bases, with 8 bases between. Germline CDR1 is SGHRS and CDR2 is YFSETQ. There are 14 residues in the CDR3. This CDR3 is CASSLAQGTDTQYF. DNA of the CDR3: TGCGCCAGCAGCTTGGCGCAGGGAACAGATACGCAGTATTTT.

The CDR3 is CASRPMDRIYGYTF. CDR3 bases: TGTGCCAGCAGACCGATGGACAGGATCTATGGCTACACCTTC. The chain employs TRBV11-2 and TRBJ1-2, with 7 bases matching TRBD1. Germline V gene sequence: CDR1 SGHAT, CDR2 FQNNGV. Losses at the gene ends were 6 bases for V and 4 bases for J; bases not matched to a gene: 8. This CDR3 is 14 amino acids long.

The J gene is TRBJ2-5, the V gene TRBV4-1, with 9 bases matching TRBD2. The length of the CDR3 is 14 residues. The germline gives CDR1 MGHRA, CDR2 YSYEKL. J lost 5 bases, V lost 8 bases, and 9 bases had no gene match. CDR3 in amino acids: CASSPVAGVETQYF. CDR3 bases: TGCGCCAGCTCTCCCGTAGCGGGGGTGGAGACCCAGTACTTC.

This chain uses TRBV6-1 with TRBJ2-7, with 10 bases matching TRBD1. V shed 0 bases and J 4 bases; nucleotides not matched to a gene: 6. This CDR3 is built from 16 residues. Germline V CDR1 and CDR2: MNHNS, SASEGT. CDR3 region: CASSEAGDRGRYEQYF. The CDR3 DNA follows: TGTGCCAGCAGTGAAGCAGGTGACAGGGGGCGATACGAGCAGTACTTC.

CDR3 sequence: CASSSQGDEQFF. The DNA of the CDR3 is TGTGCCAGCAGCTCACAGGGGGATGAGCAGTTCTTC. The chain uses TRBV11-3 and TRBJ2-1, with TRBD1 matching 8 bases. This CDR3 comprises 12 residues. V was pared by 4 bases and J by 8 bases, with 1 base of the junction left unmatched. Germline V gives CDR1 SGHNT, CDR2 YENEEA.

The DNA for the CDR3 is TGTGCCAGCAGTTACTCTTCGCCGGACAGGGGCTACGAGCAGTACTTC. Protein product: CASSYSSPDRGYEQYF. The V call is TRBV6-5, the J call TRBJ2-7, with 9 bases lining up with TRBD1. The CDR3 is 16 amino acids. The ends lost 0 bases at V and 3 bases at J; junction bases unmatched: 6. Germline V gives CDR1 MNHEY, CDR2 SVGAGI.

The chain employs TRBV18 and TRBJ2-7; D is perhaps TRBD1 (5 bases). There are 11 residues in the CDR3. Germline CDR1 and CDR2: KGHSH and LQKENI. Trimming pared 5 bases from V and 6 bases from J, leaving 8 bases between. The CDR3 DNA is TGTGCCAGCTCATCCCAGGGCGAGCAGTACTTC. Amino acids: CASSSQGEQYF.

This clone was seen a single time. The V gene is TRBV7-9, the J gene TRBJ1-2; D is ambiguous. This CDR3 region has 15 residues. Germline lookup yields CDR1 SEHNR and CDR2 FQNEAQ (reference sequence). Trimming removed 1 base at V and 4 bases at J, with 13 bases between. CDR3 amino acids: CASSLVWESGYGYTF. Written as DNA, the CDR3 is TGTGCCAGCAGCTTAGTGTGGGAGTCAGGCTATGGCTACACCTTC. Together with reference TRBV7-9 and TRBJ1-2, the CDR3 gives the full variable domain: DTGVSQNPRHKITKRGQNVTFRCDPISEHNRLYWYRQTLGQGPEFLTYFQNEAQLEKSRLLSDRFSAERPKGSFSTLEIQRTEQGDSAMYLCASSLVWESGYGYTFGSGTRLTVV.

In DNA, the CDR3 is TGTGCCATAACGCCCGGACAGGGACCAAGCTATGGCTACACCTTC. It yields the protein CAITPGQGPSYGYTF. The chain employs TRBV10-3 and TRBJ1-2; 8 nucleotides match TRBD1. V lost 9 bases and J lost 4; bases outside the gene matches: 13. CDR3 length: 15 amino acids. CDR1 and CDR2 from the germline V gene are ENHRY and SYGVKD.

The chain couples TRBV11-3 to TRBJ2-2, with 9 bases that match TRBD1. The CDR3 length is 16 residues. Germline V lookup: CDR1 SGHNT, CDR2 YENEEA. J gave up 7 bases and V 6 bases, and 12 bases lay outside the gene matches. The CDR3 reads CASSSRDRVYGGELFF. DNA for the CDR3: TGTGCCAGCAGTTCGAGGGACAGGGTATATGGCGGGGAGCTGTTTTTT.

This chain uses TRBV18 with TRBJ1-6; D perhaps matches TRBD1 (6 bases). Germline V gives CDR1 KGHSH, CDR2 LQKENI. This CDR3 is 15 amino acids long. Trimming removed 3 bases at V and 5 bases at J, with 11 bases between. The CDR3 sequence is CASSPTRGDNSPLHF. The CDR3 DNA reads TGTGCCAGCTCACCTACCAGGGGTGATAATTCACCCCTCCACTTT.

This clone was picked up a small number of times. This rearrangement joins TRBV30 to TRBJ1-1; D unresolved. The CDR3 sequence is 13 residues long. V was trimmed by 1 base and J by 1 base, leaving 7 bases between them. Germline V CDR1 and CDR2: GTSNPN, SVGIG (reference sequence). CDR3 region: CAWSGGGNTEAFF. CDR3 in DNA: TGTGCCTGGAGTGGGGGAGGGAACACTGAAGCTTTCTTT.

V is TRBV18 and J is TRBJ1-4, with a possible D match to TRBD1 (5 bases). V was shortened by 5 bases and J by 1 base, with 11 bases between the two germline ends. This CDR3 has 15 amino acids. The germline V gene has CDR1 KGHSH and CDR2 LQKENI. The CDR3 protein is CASSSGRGTNEKLFF. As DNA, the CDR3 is TGTGCCAGCTCATCAGGGCGGGGAACTAATGAAAAACTGTTTTTT.

The CDR3 protein is CASSPSSGAQYEQYF. CDR3 in DNA: TGTGCCAGCAGCCCTTCTAGCGGGGCGCAATACGAGCAGTACTTC. The chain joins TRBV9 to TRBJ2-7, with 9 bases matching TRBD2. There are 15 residues in the CDR3. Losses at the gene ends were 4 bases for V and 4 bases for J; bases not matched to a gene: 9. CDR1 and CDR2 (germline): SGDLS, YYNGEE.

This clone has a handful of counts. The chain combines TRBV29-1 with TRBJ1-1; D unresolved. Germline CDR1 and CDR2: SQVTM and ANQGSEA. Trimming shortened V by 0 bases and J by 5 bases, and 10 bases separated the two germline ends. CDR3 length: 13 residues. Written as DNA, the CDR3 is TGCAGCGTTGAAGATCGGCCGGGGACTGAAGCTTTCTTT. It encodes CSVEDRPGTEAFF. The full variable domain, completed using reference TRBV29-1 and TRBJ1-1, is SAVISQKPSRDICQRGTSLTIQCQVDSQVTMMFWYRQQPGQSLTLIATANQGSEATYESGFVIDKFPISRPNLTFSTLTVSNMSPEDSSIYLCSVEDRPGTEAFFGQGTRLTVV.

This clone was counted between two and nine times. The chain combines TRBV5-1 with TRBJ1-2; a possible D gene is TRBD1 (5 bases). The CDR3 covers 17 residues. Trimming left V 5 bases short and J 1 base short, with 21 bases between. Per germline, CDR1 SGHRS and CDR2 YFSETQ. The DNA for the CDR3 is TGCGCCAGCAGACCAGATTTCTTAAAGGGGCTTAACTATGGCTACACCTTC. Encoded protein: CASRPDFLKGLNYGYTF.

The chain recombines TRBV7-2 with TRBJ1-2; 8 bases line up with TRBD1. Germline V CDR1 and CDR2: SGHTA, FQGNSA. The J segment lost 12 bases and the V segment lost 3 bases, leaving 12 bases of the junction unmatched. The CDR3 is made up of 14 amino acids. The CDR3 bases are TGTGCCAGCAGCTTTTCCTTCTCAGGGGGCGAGCACACCTTC. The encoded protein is CASSFSFSGGEHTF.

The CDR3 protein is CASSSGQENTGELFF. The CDR3 DNA is TGTGCCAGCAGTTCCGGACAGGAGAACACCGGGGAGCTGTTTTTT. This chain links TRBV6-6 with TRBJ2-2; 7 nucleotides match TRBD1. Germline V gives CDR1 MNHNY, CDR2 SVGAGI (reference sequence). There are 15 residues in the CDR3. The junction had 3 bases not matched to a gene; V was cut back by 4 bases and J by 1 base.

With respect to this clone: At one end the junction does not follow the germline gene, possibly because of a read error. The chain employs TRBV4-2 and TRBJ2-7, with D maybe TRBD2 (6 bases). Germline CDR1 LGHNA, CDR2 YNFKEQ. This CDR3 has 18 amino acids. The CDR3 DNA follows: TGTGCCAGCGGCCAATCCATGCGGGTGCGGGGCCCCTCCTACGAGCAGTACTTC. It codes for CASGQSMRVRGPSYEQYF.

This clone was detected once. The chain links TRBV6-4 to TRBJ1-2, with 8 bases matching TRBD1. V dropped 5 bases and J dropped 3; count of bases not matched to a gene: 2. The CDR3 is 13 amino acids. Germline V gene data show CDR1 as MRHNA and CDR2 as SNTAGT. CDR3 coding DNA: TGTGCCAGCAGTCCGGGACAGGACTATGGCTACACCTTC. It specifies CASSPGQDYGYTF.

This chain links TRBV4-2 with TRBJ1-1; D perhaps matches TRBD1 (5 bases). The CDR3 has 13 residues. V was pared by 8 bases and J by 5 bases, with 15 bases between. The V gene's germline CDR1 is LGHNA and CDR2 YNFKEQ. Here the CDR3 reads CASSFTGETEAFF. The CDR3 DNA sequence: TGTGCCAGCTCGTTCACGGGGGAGACTGAAGCTTTCTTT.

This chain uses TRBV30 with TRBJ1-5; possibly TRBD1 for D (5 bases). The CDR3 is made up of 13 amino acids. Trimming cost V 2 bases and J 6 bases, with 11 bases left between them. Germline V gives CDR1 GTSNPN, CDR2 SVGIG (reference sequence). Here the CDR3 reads CAWSMGGGQPQHF. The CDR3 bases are TGTGCCTGGAGTATGGGGGGGGGTCAGCCCCAGCATTTT.